These 17 T cell receptor beta chains were all obtained from the same sample, sequenced in a study of shared clonotypes between healthy human individuals. The protocol was immunoSEQ multiplex PCR, while the TCRdb copy is restricted to in-frame clones and leaves out a portion. The sample records some 2.3 million clones, 85% to 95% being singletons. The sequenced material came from naive CD4+ T cells from PBMCs. Described subset: CD45RA+ positively selected. These receptor sequences come from a young man in good health. Some clones in this sample may be carry-over from other donors' samples.

This clone appeared once. The J gene is TRBJ1-3, the V gene TRBV18; TRBD1 matches at 7 bases. V dropped 0 bases and J dropped 0; count of bases not matched to a gene: 8. This CDR3 comprises 18 residues. Germline loops: CDR1 KGHSH, CDR2 LQKENI. CDR3 sequence: CASSPPGRGPSSGNTIYF. The CDR3 bases are TGTGCCAGCTCACCACCCGGGAGGGGGCCTTCCTCTGGAAACACCATATATTTT.

V and J are TRBV11-3 and TRBJ2-7; 10 bases are a match to TRBD1. CDR3 size: 16 residues. Germline CDR1 reads SGHNT; CDR2 reads YENEEA. V trimming: 5 bases; J trimming: 6 bases; junction bases outside the gene matches: 13. In nucleotides, the CDR3 is TGTGCCAGCAGCCCTGCCCTCGGGACAGGGGAAAGCGAGCAGTACTTC. Translated, it gives CASSPALGTGESEQYF. The full variable domain, its missing parts supplied by reference TRBV11-3 and TRBJ2-7, is EAGVVQSPRYKIIEKKQPVAFWCNPISGHNTLYWYLQNLGQGPELLIRYENEEAVDDSQLPKDRFSAERLKGVDSTLKIQPAELGDSAVYLCASSPALGTGESEQYFGPGTRLTVT.

Details on this clone: This sample also contains other DNA sequences that code for the same CDR3. The J gene is TRBJ1-5, the V gene TRBV9; 7 nucleotides agree with TRBD1. Germline V gene data show CDR1 as SGDLS and CDR2 as YYNGEE. The CDR3 spans 14 residues. Losses at the gene ends were 0 bases for V and 7 bases for J; bases not matched to a gene: 4. CDR3 coding DNA: TGTGCCAGCAGCGTAGGTGGAGGGGGCCAGCCCCAGCATTTT. This codes for CASSVGGGGQPQHF.

V usage is TRBV11-3 and J usage is TRBJ2-1; the match to TRBD2 covers 8 bases. J lost 8 bases, V lost 3 bases, and 6 bases had no gene match. The CDR3 covers 14 residues. CDR1 is SGHNT, CDR2 YENEEA, per germline. In DNA form, the CDR3 reads TGTGCCAGCAGCTTTAGCGGGATTGCAGATGAGCAGTTCTTC. This translates into CASSFSGIADEQFF.

This chain joins TRBV28 and TRBJ2-7, with 7 bases that match TRBD2. Germline CDR1 reads MDHEN; CDR2 reads SYDVKM. The CDR3 is 15 amino acids. V gave up 2 bases and J gave up 4 bases; unmatched junction bases: 8. CDR3: CASSLVGGSWYEQYF. The CDR3 DNA reads TGTGCCAGCAGTTTAGTGGGCGGGAGTTGGTACGAGCAGTACTTC. Using reference TRBV28 and TRBJ2-7 for the parts outside the CDR3, the full variable domain is DVKVTQSSRYLVKRTGEKVFLECVQDMDHENMFWYRQDPGLGLRLIYFSYDVKMKEKGDIPEGYSVSREKKERFSLILESASTNQTSMYLCASSLVGGSWYEQYFGPGTRLTVT.

The chain combines TRBV2 with TRBJ2-1, with D uncertain. Trimming shortened V by 7 bases and J by 4 bases, and 8 bases separated the two germline ends. This CDR3 has 12 residues. CDR1 is SNHLY and CDR2 is FYNNEI in the germline V gene. The CDR3 region is CASKKEYNEQFF. Here the CDR3 DNA reads TGTGCCAGCAAGAAGGAGTACAATGAGCAGTTCTTC.

This clone occurred once. The chain joins TRBV5-1 to TRBJ2-7; 8 bases are shared with TRBD2. CDR1 is SGHRS, CDR2 YFSETQ, per germline. The J segment lost 5 bases and the V segment lost 3 bases, leaving 13 bases of the junction unmatched. This CDR3 is built from 16 residues. The CDR3 DNA sequence: TGCGCCAGCAGCTCGGGACCAGCGGGAGTAACCCACGAGCAGTACTTC. This codes for CASSSGPAGVTHEQYF.

The chain has TRBV27 and TRBJ2-4; a weak D match, TRBD2 (7 bases). Germline CDR1 and CDR2: MNHEY and SMNVEV (reference sequence). The CDR3 contains 14 residues. V lost 3 bases and J 7 bases, leaving 13 bases between the germline ends. The CDR3 DNA is TGTGCCAGCAGTTTTGCGGGGGCAAACAACATTCAGTACTTC. It is translated as CASSFAGANNIQYF.

The chain carries TRBV5-1 and TRBJ2-1; 8 nucleotides match TRBD1. Per germline, CDR1 SGHRS and CDR2 YFSETQ. J gave up 6 bases and V 2 bases, and 4 bases lay outside the gene matches. This CDR3 has 14 amino acids. CDR3 in amino acids: CASSFRDRSNEQFF. The CDR3 DNA reads as TGCGCCAGCAGCTTCCGGGACAGGAGCAATGAGCAGTTCTTC.

This chain joins TRBV25-1 and TRBJ2-2; D is undetermined. Trimming took off 6 bases at V and 0 bases at J, with 11 bases between the two ends. Germline CDR1 is MGHDK and CDR2 is SYGVNS. CDR3 length: 15 amino acids. The CDR3 reads CASSGRPTNTGELFF. CDR3 coding DNA: TGTGCCAGCAGCGGCCGGCCGACGAACACCGGGGAGCTGTTTTTT.

The rearrangement uses TRBV25-1 and TRBJ2-1; 11 positions agree with TRBD2. With 6 bases clipped from V and 7 bases from J, the junction kept 8 bases outside the gene matches. Germline CDR1 and CDR2: MGHDK and SYGVNS. The CDR3 sequence is 15 residues long. The CDR3 nucleotides read TGTGCCAGCAGACTAGCGGGAGCCTATCGGAATGAGCAGTTCTTC. It specifies CASRLAGAYRNEQFF.

The chain is built from TRBV7-9 and TRBJ2-3; 9 bases map to TRBD1. J lost 2 bases, V lost 5 bases, and 8 bases had no gene match. The germline gives CDR1 SEHNR, CDR2 FQNEAQ (reference sequence). This CDR3 contains 16 residues. The DNA for the CDR3 is TGTGCCAGCAGCGCAACCGGGACAGGGAACACAGATACGCAGTATTTT. This translates into CASSATGTGNTDTQYF.

A single count supports this clone. This rearrangement joins TRBV27 to TRBJ2-5; 7 bases align to TRBD2. The ends lost 4 bases at V and 2 bases at J; junction bases unmatched: 7. CDR3 length equals 15 residues. Germline CDR1 is MNHEY and CDR2 is SMNVEV (reference sequence). The CDR3 loop is CASSSYLAAQETQYF. The CDR3 bases are TGTGCCAGCAGTTCTTATCTAGCGGCTCAAGAGACCCAGTACTTC.

This chain connects TRBV7-9 to TRBJ1-1; no clear D gene. Between the trimmed V and J ends, which lost 2 bases and 6 bases, there was a span of 10 bases. The CDR3 is 13 amino acids. Germline V gene sequence: CDR1 SEHNR, CDR2 FQNEAQ (reference sequence). The DNA for the CDR3 is TGTGCCAGCAGCTTATCCAATTTCCCTGAAGCTTTCTTT. Encoded protein: CASSLSNFPEAFF. Variable domain in full (rest from reference TRBV7-9 and TRBJ1-1): DTGVSQNPRHKITKRGQNVTFRCDPISEHNRLYWYRQTLGQGPEFLTYFQNEAQLEKSRLLSDRFSAERPKGSFSTLEIQRTEQGDSAMYLCASSLSNFPEAFFGQGTRLTVV.

V gene TRBV11-1 combines with J gene TRBJ2-3; 15 nucleotides align to TRBD2. Germline values: CDR1 SGHAT, CDR2 FQDESV (reference sequence). This CDR3 region has 19 residues. J lost 3 bases, V lost 5 bases, and 12 bases had no gene match. CDR3 sequence (DNA): TGTGCCAGCAGCCCTTTCTATCAGGGACTAGCGGGAGGTACAGATACGCAGTATTTT. This encodes CASSPFYQGLAGGTDTQYF.

This clone was found once. The CDR3 region has the DNA TGCAGCGTCCCCGGACTAGCGGGAGCTCCAGTTCAAACAGATACGCAGTATTTT. It encodes CSVPGLAGAPVQTDTQYF. The chain carries TRBV29-1 and TRBJ2-3, with 13 bases identical to TRBD2. CDR3 length: 18 amino acids. Germline V gene data show CDR1 as SQVTM and CDR2 as ANQGSEA. V was pared by 6 bases and J by 3 bases, with 15 bases of the junction left unmatched.

This chain connects TRBV7-2 to TRBJ1-1; D might be TRBD1 (5 bases). Germline V CDR1 and CDR2: SGHTA, FQGNSA. The CDR3 is 11 amino acids. Trimming took off 5 bases at V and 6 bases at J, with 7 bases between the two ends. The CDR3 sequence: CASSPQAEAFF. CDR3 nucleotide sequence: TGTGCCAGCAGCCCACAGGCTGAAGCTTTCTTT.